This T cell receptor beta chain was found in a study of cytomegalovirus exposure and HLA in healthy donors. Study-wide results and caveats: A previous analysis found most TCR beta V segments productive roughly 87% or roughly 30% of the time. Analysis was carried out at a later point, and it linked a missense DCLRE1C variant to TCR beta V- and J-gene trimming.

Points on this clone: Antigen specificity is unknown.

The PCR ran on 60 Vbeta and 13 Jbeta primers. The method was immunoSEQ multiplex PCR; TCRdb's version includes in-frame clones alone and lacks a portion of them. The table has about 89,000 clones, roughly three quarters seen once. Trimming took 1 base from V and 2 from J, leaving 11 bases between them. This CDR3 region has 15 residues. Per germline, CDR1 SGHRS and CDR2 YFSETQ. The chain recombines TRBV5-1 with TRBJ2-3, with D maybe TRBD1 (5 bases). This sequence was found in a man aged 25-45 years in good health and CMV-seronegative. The source material was PBMCs. The DNA of the CDR3 is TGCGCCAGCAGCTTGAGGGGCCTGCCCACAGATACGCAGTATTTT. Translating gives CASSLRGLPTDTQYF.